The next 12 T cell receptor beta chains were all read from a single sample in a study of neoadjuvant anti-PD-1 for oral cavity cancer (dated by TCRdb to the early 2020s). This specimen's time point label, interpreted: before neoadjuvant nivolumab. To prepare the library, the immunoSEQ multiplex PCR assay was applied. TCRdb holds this immuneACCESS table with in-frame rearrangements only. Some clones are missing; in checked studies, unresolved V genes explain under half, and the rest has no known cause. This sample has about 14,000 clones in its table, and roughly two thirds of those were observed once. The top ten clonotypes cover 2% to 2.5% of the sample. This sample comprised PBMCs, obtained before nivolumab (anti-PD-1) treatment. These receptors all stem from a person aged 35 to 85 with oral cavity squamous cell carcinoma.

The genes are TRBV28 and TRBJ2-3; tentatively, D is TRBD2 (6 bases). The CDR3 totals 12 residues. Germline lookup yields CDR1 MDHEN and CDR2 SYDVKM. The ends were cut back, 3 bases at V and 7 bases at J, with 8 bases in the middle. CDR3 sequence: CASSFRGNTQYF. In nucleotides, the CDR3 is TGTGCCAGCAGTTTTCGGGGGAATACGCAGTATTTT. Looking up the rest from reference TRBV28 and TRBJ2-3 gives the full variable domain: DVKVTQSSRYLVKRTGEKVFLECVQDMDHENMFWYRQDPGLGLRLIYFSYDVKMKEKGDIPEGYSVSREKKERFSLILESASTNQTSMYLCASSFRGNTQYFGPGTRLTVL.

This clone came up a few times. V is TRBV29-1 and J is TRBJ2-1, with D possibly matching TRBD2 (5 bases). The CDR3 length is 11 residues. CDR1 and CDR2 (germline): SQVTM, ANQGSEA. The V and J ends lost 8 bases and 6 bases respectively, with 11 bases between them. The CDR3, as DNA: TGCAGCCTATATGGAGGCAATGAGCAGTTCTTC. Translated: CSLYGGNEQFF.

The rearrangement uses TRBV19 and TRBJ1-5; 8 bases align to TRBD1. Losses at the gene ends were 4 bases for V and 0 bases for J; bases not matched to a gene: 2. The length of the CDR3 is 15 residues. From germline, CDR1 is LNHDA and CDR2 SQIVND (reference sequence). The CDR3 here is CASSRTGHSNQPQHF. CDR3 DNA sequence: TGTGCCAGTAGTAGGACAGGGCATAGCAATCAGCCCCAGCATTTT.

This clone was counted a single time. The J gene is TRBJ2-7, the V gene TRBV6-5; TRBD1 matches 8 bases. CDR1 and CDR2 (germline): MNHEY, SVGAGI. J gave up 0 bases and V 7 bases, and 8 bases lay outside the gene matches. This CDR3 region has 15 residues. Written as DNA, the CDR3 is TGTGCCAGCACCCGTGGACAGGGAACCTCCTACGAGCAGTACTTC. Translating it yields CASTRGQGTSYEQYF.

The chain joins TRBV7-9 to TRBJ2-3, with D unclear. In germline, CDR1 is SEHNR, CDR2 FQNEAQ (reference sequence). V was shortened by 3 bases and J by 2 bases, with 15 bases between the two germline ends. This CDR3 has 16 amino acids. CDR3 residues: CASSFRPSRITDTQYF. In nucleotides, the CDR3 is TGTGCCAGCAGCTTTCGACCCTCTCGGATCACAGATACGCAGTATTTT.

The chain uses TRBV29-1 and TRBJ2-1; maybe TRBD1 (6 bases). Germline-derived CDR1 and CDR2 are SQVTM and ANQGSEA. V shed 7 bases and J shed 7 bases, with 11 bases lying between them. The CDR3 is 11 amino acids. The CDR3 spells CSGYQGNEQFF. The CDR3 DNA reads TGCAGCGGCTACCAGGGGAATGAGCAGTTCTTC.

This clone was seen a few times. The chain has TRBV5-1 and TRBJ1-2; D unclear. The V gene's germline CDR1 is SGHRS and CDR2 YFSETQ. V was trimmed by 4 bases and J by 6 bases, leaving 10 bases between them. The CDR3 runs 12 residues. The CDR3 coding sequence is TGCGCCAGCAGCGCCGGTGGAGATGGCTACACCTTC. Its translation is CASSAGGDGYTF.

This sequence joins TRBV10-1 and TRBJ1-6; weak D call: TRBD1 (5 bases). Germline V gene data show CDR1 as WNHNN and CDR2 as SYGVQD (reference sequence). Between the trimmed V and J ends, which lost 0 bases and 9 bases, there was a span of 21 bases. The CDR3 loop spans 18 amino acids. The CDR3 DNA follows: TGCGCCAGCAGTGAGTCGATTGATCAGGGCGCCTTGGTTTCACCCCTCCACTTT. Translating gives CASSESIDQGALVSPLHF.

This sequence joins TRBV14 and TRBJ2-5, with TRBD2 identical over 11 bases. The CDR3 runs 16 residues. Per the germline V gene, CDR1 is SGHDN and CDR2 is FVKESK. V shed 0 bases and J 5 bases; nucleotides not matched to a gene: 5. CDR3 nucleotides: TGTGCCAGCAGCCAAGATAGCGGGAGGGCCATTGAGACCCAGTACTTC. It is translated as CASSQDSGRAIETQYF.

V usage is TRBV6-5 and J usage is TRBJ2-1, with TRBD2 identical over 11 bases. This CDR3 spans 15 amino acids. V was pared by 4 bases and J by 5 bases, with 4 bases of the junction left unmatched. Germline V gene lookup returns CDR1 MNHEY and CDR2 SVGAGI. In nucleotides, the CDR3 is TGTGCCAGCAGTTTTAGCGGGAGGGGGGACAATGAGCAGTTCTTC. Translation: CASSFSGRGDNEQFF.

The chain links TRBV28 to TRBJ2-5; D is perhaps TRBD1 or TRBD2 (5 bases each). Germline V CDR1 and CDR2: MDHEN, SYDVKM. V gave up 6 bases and J gave up 5 bases, with 22 bases separating them. The CDR3 consists of 16 residues. The CDR3 DNA follows: TGTGCCAGCAGCTCCCCCCGGGGTGGGACCCGGGAGACCCAGTACTTC. This gives the protein CASSSPRGGTRETQYF.

The chain links TRBV7-8 to TRBJ2-6; unclear D gene. V was clipped by 3 bases and J by 2 bases, with 8 bases between them. This CDR3 is 15 amino acids long. Germline V gene data show CDR1 as SGHVS and CDR2 as FQNEAQ. CDR3 sequence (DNA): TGTGCCAGCAGCTTTTCGGGTACTGGGGCCAACGTCCTGACTTTC. Its protein product is CASSFSGTGANVLTF.